This T cell receptor beta chain was recovered during a study of spatial heterogeneity in lung cancer. Study-level information: A consistent excess of beta-chain over alpha-chain sequences was detected. Whole-study results and caveats: The appearance of ubiquitous expanded tumor TCRs in blood was greater at resection than follow-up.

The time point was: sample taken at primary tumor resection. Tumor, nontumor lung or frozen PBMC supplied whole RNA, sequenced without sorting. This CDR3 spans 14 amino acids. Trimming took 0 bases from V and 7 from J, leaving 10 bases between them. Germline loops: CDR1 DFQATT, CDR2 SNEGSKA (reference sequence). Every TCR cDNA molecule bore a unique molecular identifier. TCRdb recomputed calls from the 5' RACE reads with MiXCR, one row per CDR3 protein. Among approximately 24,000 distinct CDR3 sequences listed, approximately 4.8% were seen once. Ten or more counts support this clonotype. The antigen is unknown.

The receptor's source is a male donor with early-stage non-small cell lung cancer. The chain has TRBV20-1 and TRBJ1-6; TRBD1 might be the D (6 bases). The source was PBMCs, collected at surgery. The DNA for the CDR3 is TGCAGTGCTAGAGAAGGGCAGGGGAATTCACCCCTCCACTTT. Protein product: CSAREGQGNSPLHF.